These 31 T cell receptor beta chains came from one sample sequenced in a study of T-cell memory formation after mild COVID-19. Via MiXCR, TCRdb re-called the 5' RACE reads, giving one row per CDR3 protein. The sample holds 85,000 to 130,000 distinct CDR3 sequences; under 15% are singletons and the top ten take more than 25%. Input material: PBMCs or a T cell subset sorted from them (not recorded which). Every receptor here comes from an adult woman who had mild COVID-19 (a few samples of this study predate the infection). Cell type and time point are not known.

Only a few counts were recorded for this clonotype. The chain combines TRBV6-5 with TRBJ2-5; 9 nucleotides line up with TRBD2. Germline CDR1 reads MNHEY; CDR2 reads SVGAGI. Trimming took 5 bases from V and 6 from J; bases not matched to a gene: 4. This CDR3 contains 13 residues. CDR3 amino acids: CASSEREVQTQYF. In DNA form, the CDR3 reads TGTGCCAGCAGTGAGCGGGAGGTGCAGACCCAGTACTTC.

In its sample, this clonotype was seen many times. V usage is TRBV12-3 or TRBV12-4 and J usage is TRBJ2-5; a possible D gene is TRBD2 (5 bases). The CDR3 totals 13 residues. V dropped 6 bases and J dropped 1 base, with 9 bases sitting between them. DNA of the CDR3: TGTGCCAGCAGCGCCCGGGGCCAAGAGACCCAGTACTTC. Amino acid sequence: CASSARGQETQYF.

The chain combines TRBV27 with TRBJ2-7; TRBD2 matches at 11 bases. V gave up 4 bases and J gave up 4 bases; unmatched junction bases: 6. Germline CDR1 and CDR2: MNHEY and SMNVEV (reference sequence). The CDR3 extends over 15 amino acids. The CDR3 sequence is CASSSPGTSGYEQYF. The CDR3 bases are TGTGCCAGCAGTTCTCCCGGGACTAGCGGATACGAGCAGTACTTC.

The sample holds a few counts of this clonotype. The rearrangement links TRBV9 to TRBJ2-1; the D is unclear. This CDR3 comprises 16 residues. CDR1 SGDLS and CDR2 YYNGEE come from the germline V gene. V was clipped by 0 bases and J by 0 bases, with 10 bases between them. The CDR3 loop reads CASSVESLSSYNEQFF. CDR3 sequence (DNA): TGTGCCAGCAGCGTAGAGAGCCTAAGCTCCTACAATGAGCAGTTCTTC.

The count of this clonotype is one. This may be a read error: a much more frequent sequence differs by one nucleotide. The CDR3 spells CASGPWTGGAHEQYF. DNA of the CDR3: TGTGCCAGCGGTCCCTGGACAGGGGGCGCTCACGAGCAGTACTTC. The rearrangement links TRBV12-3 or TRBV12-4 to TRBJ2-7, with TRBD1 identical over 11 bases. V lost 8 bases and J lost 5; bases outside the gene matches: 11. This CDR3 is 15 amino acids long.

This chain joins TRBV4-1 and TRBJ2-3; D could derive from TRBD1 or TRBD2 (5 bases each). The CDR3 loop spans 13 amino acids. Trimming shortened V by 4 bases and J by 6 bases, and 11 bases separated the two germline ends. Germline V gives CDR1 MGHRA, CDR2 YSYEKL. Here the CDR3 reads CASSRGTLDTQYF. DNA of the CDR3: TGCGCCAGCAGCCGAGGGACCTTGGATACGCAGTATTTT.

The chain employs TRBV9 and TRBJ1-1, with a possible D match to TRBD1 (6 bases). V gave up 3 bases and J gave up 1 base, with 10 bases separating them. Germline-derived CDR1 and CDR2 are SGDLS and YYNGEE. CDR3 size: 14 residues. This chain's CDR3 is CASSAYRENTEAFF. CDR3 nucleotide sequence: TGTGCCAGCAGCGCATACAGGGAGAACACTGAAGCTTTCTTT.

This clonotype was counted only a few times. The chain carries TRBV24-1 and TRBJ2-1, with D possibly being TRBD2 (6 bases). Trimming took off 4 bases at V and 7 bases at J, with 19 bases between the two ends. Germline V gene data show CDR1 as KGHDR and CDR2 as SFDVKD. The CDR3 has 16 amino acids. CDR3 nucleotide sequence: TGTGCCACCAGTGACCCTTTAAGGACGGGGAGGAATGAGCAGTTCTTC. Translated: CATSDPLRTGRNEQFF.

The rearrangement links TRBV6-5 to TRBJ2-7, with 12 bases aligning to TRBD1. Germline V gene lookup returns CDR1 MNHEY and CDR2 SVGAGI. J was trimmed by 6 bases and V by 5 bases; bases with no gene match: 5. The CDR3 has 14 amino acids. As DNA, the CDR3 is TGTGCCAGCAGTCCGGGACAGGGGGCCGGCGAGCAGTACTTC. It codes for CASSPGQGAGEQYF.

This clonotype was seen a handful of times. The V and J genes are TRBV5-1 and TRBJ2-7; 11 bases align to TRBD2. With 5 bases clipped from V and 3 bases from J, the junction kept 7 bases outside the gene matches. The germline CDR1 and CDR2 sequences are SGHRS and YFSETQ. The CDR3 runs to 15 residues. The CDR3 region is CASRSTSGGLYEQYF. CDR3 bases: TGCGCCAGCAGATCCACTAGCGGGGGCCTCTACGAGCAGTACTTC.

A few counts support this clonotype. This chain connects TRBV10-3 to TRBJ2-1; 7 bases align to TRBD1. V trimming: 4 bases; J trimming: 1 base; junction bases outside the gene matches: 4. The CDR3 has 15 amino acids. CDR1 and CDR2 (germline): ENHRY, SYGVKD. The CDR3 region has the DNA TGTGCCATCAGTGGGGAGACAGGGTCCTACAATGAGCAGTTCTTC. It translates to CAISGETGSYNEQFF.

This clonotype showed up many times. This chain joins TRBV7-3 and TRBJ1-1, with 11 bases aligning to TRBD1. CDR3 length: 16 amino acids. Germline V gene data show CDR1 as SGHTA and CDR2 as FQGTGA. V lost 2 bases and J lost 0; bases outside the gene matches: 2. CDR3 protein: CASSLGGQGVNTEAFF. The CDR3 nucleotides read TGTGCCAGCAGCTTAGGGGGACAGGGGGTGAACACTGAAGCTTTCTTT.

The chain combines TRBV2 with TRBJ1-2; no definite D call. The CDR3 covers 13 residues. In germline, CDR1 is SNHLY, CDR2 FYNNEI. V lost 6 bases and J lost 8, with 16 bases in between. Here the CDR3 DNA reads TGTGCCAGCAGCCCCAAACCGGCTCGGGGCTACACCTTC. Protein sequence: CASSPKPARGYTF.

This clonotype was observed a few times. J is TRBJ2-7 and V is TRBV10-3; the D call may be TRBD1 or TRBD2 (5 bases each). The V and J ends lost 8 bases and 0 bases respectively, with 17 bases between them. CDR3 length equals 15 residues. CDR1 is ENHRY and CDR2 is SYGVKD in the germline V gene. DNA for the CDR3: TGTGCCATCTGCCCTGGGACGGCAAGCTCCTACGAGCAGTACTTC. Translated: CAICPGTASSYEQYF.

The chain links TRBV15 to TRBJ1-1; TRBD1 matches 9 bases. This CDR3 spans 13 amino acids. Trimming removed 7 bases from V and 4 bases from J; junction bases left unmatched: 4. Per the germline V gene, CDR1 is LNHNV and CDR2 is YYDKDF (reference sequence). The CDR3 reads CATTLTGGTEAFF. CDR3 in DNA: TGTGCCACCACCCTGACAGGGGGCACTGAAGCTTTCTTT.

This clonotype appeared once. The chain employs TRBV5-6 and TRBJ1-1; the D gene is possibly TRBD1 (5 bases). This CDR3 is 15 amino acids long. Germline CDR1 reads SGHDT; CDR2 reads YYEEEE. V was trimmed by 1 base and J by 1 base, leaving 11 bases between them. The CDR3 region is CASSLRVGRNTEAFF. Written as DNA, the CDR3 is TGTGCCAGCAGCTTGAGGGTGGGACGGAACACTGAAGCTTTCTTT.

This clonotype was seen more than once but under ten times. The chain couples TRBV12-3 or TRBV12-4 to TRBJ1-2; no firm D call. The CDR3 is made up of 12 amino acids. V dropped 1 base and J dropped 10 bases, with 10 bases sitting between them. The CDR3 reads CASSLDGLPYTF. The CDR3 DNA follows: TGTGCCAGCAGTTTAGACGGTCTGCCCTACACCTTC.

The rearrangement links TRBV7-3 to TRBJ2-3; 14 bases agree with TRBD2. The CDR3 consists of 16 residues. The J segment lost 9 bases and the V segment lost 5 bases, leaving 10 bases of the junction unmatched. The germline V gene has CDR1 SGHTA and CDR2 FQGTGA. CDR3 in DNA: TGTGCCAGCAGCCCCATGACTAGCGGGGGGGCCGGCACGCAGTATTTT. It yields the protein CASSPMTSGGAGTQYF.

The V call is TRBV3-1, the J call TRBJ1-3; D ambiguous. The V gene's germline CDR1 is LGHDT and CDR2 YNNKEL (reference sequence). Trimming stripped 0 bases from V and 4 bases from J, with 13 bases between. The CDR3 loop spans 16 amino acids. For the CDR3, the DNA is TGTGCCAGCAGCCAAGAGGTCGCTGGGCCAGGAAACACCATATATTTT. Protein sequence: CASSQEVAGPGNTIYF. The complete variable domain, with remaining parts taken from reference TRBV3-1 and TRBJ1-3, reads DTAVSQTPKYLVTQMGNDKSIKCEQNLGHDTMYWYKQDSKKFLKIMFSYNNKELIINETVPNRFSPKSPDKAHLNLHINSLELGDSAVYFCASSQEVAGPGNTIYFGEGSWLTVV.

The chain joins TRBV10-3 to TRBJ2-7; 9 nucleotides agree with TRBD1. Germline V gives CDR1 ENHRY, CDR2 SYGVKD. The CDR3 is 13 amino acids. J gave up 7 bases and V 2 bases, and 3 bases lay outside the gene matches. DNA for the CDR3: TGTGCCATCAGTGAGCCGACAGGGGGAGAGCAGTACTTC. This codes for CAISEPTGGEQYF.

The chain joins TRBV5-1 to TRBJ2-3; 14 bases match TRBD2. The CDR3 runs to 17 residues. The germline V gene encodes CDR1 SGHRS and CDR2 YFSETQ. The J segment lost 4 bases and the V segment lost 3 bases, leaving 7 bases of the junction unmatched. The CDR3 DNA reads TGCGCCAGCAGCTCCGGGACTAGCGGGGGCCTGGCAGATACGCAGTATTTT. This gives the protein CASSSGTSGGLADTQYF.

The chain joins TRBV5-6 to TRBJ2-2, with a possible D match to TRBD2 (6 bases). V shed 4 bases and J shed 7 bases, with 20 bases lying between them. Looked up from germline, CDR1 is SGHDT and CDR2 is YYEEEE. The CDR3 totals 16 residues. This chain's CDR3 is CASSAGPGRSGGELFF. The CDR3 nucleotides are TGTGCCAGCAGCGCGGGCCCCGGGAGATCGGGCGGGGAGCTGTTTTTT.

In this sample, this clonotype turned up many times. The chain has TRBV6-1 and TRBJ1-1; D is possibly TRBD1 (5 bases). Germline V lookup: CDR1 MNHNS, CDR2 SASEGT. The CDR3 is made up of 13 amino acids. Trimming pared 5 bases from V and 6 bases from J, leaving 13 bases between. The DNA of the CDR3 is TGTGCCAGCAGTCCCCCAGGGAGCCCTGAAGCTTTCTTT. Encoded protein: CASSPPGSPEAFF.

This clonotype was picked up a small number of times. Written as DNA, the CDR3 is TGTGCCAGCAGCTCCCAGCGGGATCAAGAGACCCAGTACTTC. Its protein is CASSSQRDQETQYF. V gene TRBV11-2 combines with J gene TRBJ2-5, with 7 nucleotides matching TRBD2. Germline V gives CDR1 SGHAT, CDR2 FQNNGV. V trimming: 4 bases; J trimming: 2 bases; junction bases outside the gene matches: 4. CDR3 length equals 14 residues. Full variable domain (outside the CDR3, taken from reference TRBV11-2 and TRBJ2-5): EAGVAQSPRYKIIEKRQSVAFWCNPISGHATLYWYQQILGQGPKLLIQFQNNGVVDDSQLPKDRFSAERLKGVDSTLKIQPAKLEDSAVYLCASSSQRDQETQYFGPGTRLLVL.

This sequence joins TRBV20-1 and TRBJ1-1, with TRBD1 matching over 8 bases. With 3 bases clipped from V and 5 bases from J, the junction kept 14 bases outside the gene matches. The CDR3 totals 16 residues. Per the germline V gene, CDR1 is DFQATT and CDR2 is SNEGSKA (reference sequence). The CDR3 here is CSASKDREVVGTEAFF. The CDR3 DNA reads TGCAGTGCTAGTAAGGACAGGGAGGTTGTGGGAACTGAAGCTTTCTTT.

This clonotype was seen only a few times. The chain has TRBV20-1 and TRBJ2-7; D may be TRBD1 or TRBD2 (5 bases each). V shed 0 bases and J shed 2 bases, with 8 bases lying between them. CDR1 is DFQATT and CDR2 is SNEGSKA in the germline V gene (reference sequence). This CDR3 region has 13 residues. This chain's CDR3 is CSARDQGAYEQYF. The CDR3 nucleotides are TGCAGTGCTAGAGACCAGGGAGCCTACGAGCAGTACTTC.

The V call is TRBV20-1, the J call TRBJ1-2, with TRBD1 as a possible D gene (6 bases). The CDR3 runs 13 residues. Germline-derived CDR1 and CDR2 are DFQATT and SNEGSKA (reference sequence). V was pared by 3 bases and J by 6 bases, with 14 bases between. The CDR3 DNA reads as TGCAGTGCTAGGGAACCGGACAGTAATGGCTACACCTTC. Translated, it gives CSAREPDSNGYTF.

The chain joins TRBV10-1 to TRBJ2-1; TRBD2 might be the D (6 bases). Germline loops: CDR1 WNHNN, CDR2 SYGVQD (reference sequence). V dropped 5 bases and J dropped 9 bases, with 29 bases sitting between them. The CDR3 has 18 residues. CDR3 DNA sequence: TGCGCCAGCAGTCCCTCTTGGACTACGCGGGTGGGACTGGGTGAGCAGTTCTTC. This gives the protein CASSPSWTTRVGLGEQFF.

This clonotype was observed a handful of times. The rearrangement uses TRBV12-3 or TRBV12-4 and TRBJ1-2; TRBD1 is a possible D gene (5 bases). Trimming stripped 5 bases from V and 3 bases from J, with 10 bases between. The CDR3 sequence is 13 residues long. This CDR3 reads CASSTMGDYGYTF. The CDR3 bases are TGTGCCAGCAGTACCATGGGGGACTATGGCTACACCTTC.

This clonotype has only a few counts. The chain recombines TRBV7-8 with TRBJ2-1; D remains unclear. Germline values: CDR1 SGHVS, CDR2 FQNEAQ. Trimming pared 5 bases from V and 7 bases from J, leaving 15 bases between. There are 14 residues in the CDR3. The CDR3, as DNA: TGTGCCAGCAGCCCCCGAAGTGGACGGAATGAGCAGTTCTTC. It encodes CASSPRSGRNEQFF.

The sample holds many counts of this clonotype. The J gene is TRBJ2-7, the V gene TRBV20-1, with D possibly called TRBD1 or TRBD2 (5 bases each). Germline lookup yields CDR1 DFQATT and CDR2 SNEGSKA (reference sequence). The CDR3 is 15 amino acids. V was shortened by 1 base and J by 2 bases, with 15 bases between the two germline ends. DNA of the CDR3: TGCAGTGCTAGAGCCATCAGGGAGCCCCCCTACGAGCAGTACTTC. This sequence encodes CSARAIREPPYEQYF.